This T cell receptor (beta chain) comes out of a study of shared clonotypes between healthy human individuals. Study-wide results and limits: Enrolling few donors narrowed the genetic and exposure-history diversity that was represented. Compared with clonotypes that all four donors shared, non-shared clonotypes had lower generation probabilities.

The input for sorted-subset replicate PCRs was around 210 ng DNA, 25,000 to 30,000 T cell genomes. Profiling relied on immunoSEQ multiplex PCR, and the TCRdb table lists in-frame clones only, not all of them. The sample consists of 2 million to 2.5 million clones, over 90% of them appearing once. With V trimmed by 4 bases and J by 3 bases, 5 bases remained unmatched. The CDR3 spans 15 residues. Per germline, CDR1 MNHEY and CDR2 SMNVEV (reference sequence). With regard to this clone: Its antigen remains unidentified.

CD45RA+ naive and CD45RA-negative memory subsets were separated from CD4+ cells. The sequenced sample consisted of naive CD4+ T cells from PBMCs. Regarding subset: CD45RA+ positively selected. The TCR sequence derives from a man aged 18 to 29 in good health. Some clones in this sample may be carry-over from other donors' samples. The chain carries TRBV27 and TRBJ1-4; 7 nucleotides line up with TRBD1. CDR3 DNA sequence: TGTGCCAGCAGTTCGACAGGGCTGGCTAATGAAAAACTGTTTTTT. Amino acids: CASSSTGLANEKLFF.